Listed below are T cell receptor beta chains from one sample, sequenced in a study of blood T cell repertoires in COVID-19. Measured with immunoSEQ multiplex PCR; TCRdb has only the in-frame clones, and not every one. The table lists around 81,000 clones, roughly 80% of them singletons. The source material was peripheral blood. The origin of the receptors is a man aged 50 or older with acute or convalescent COVID-19. The CDR3 runs from the conserved cysteine through the conserved F or W. Each record gives: J gene, V gene, D gene, clone size, CDR3 protein, CDR3 DNA. The D gene is left open where the match is weak. A clone size is listed for some rows: how often the clone was seen (once, few, many), or a class if it is expanded.

TRBJ2-2 TRBV5-5 TRBD2 . CASSLTSGGTNTGELFF TGTGCCAGCAGCTTGACTAGCGGGGGGACGAACACCGGGGAGCTGTTTTTT
TRBJ2-7 TRBV9 TRBD2 once CASSVGGGAYEQYF TGTGCCAGCAGCGTAGGCGGGGGGGCCTACGAGCAGTACTTC
TRBJ1-1 TRBV6-2/TRBV6-3 . once CASSYSLQGMNTEAFF TGTGCCAGCAGTTACTCGCTCCAGGGGATGAACACTGAAGCTTTCTTT
TRBJ2-7 TRBV5-4 . once CASSLGGVLSYEQYF TGTGCCAGCAGCTTGGGCGGCGTCCTCTCCTACGAGCAGTACTTC
TRBJ1-2 TRBV11-2 . once CASSLDGDTNRNYGYTF TGTGCCAGCAGCTTAGATGGGGACACCAACAGAAACTATGGCTACACCTTC
TRBJ2-4 TRBV6-5 . . CASSYPGKENIQYF TGTGCCAGCAGTTACCCAGGGAAAGAAAACATTCAGTACTTC
TRBJ2-6 TRBV10-3 . . CAISESVAGANVLTF TGTGCCATCAGTGAGTCGGTAGCTGGGGCCAACGTCCTGACTTTC
TRBJ2-5 TRBV11-2 TRBD2 . CASSLGGTSGRETQYF TGTGCCAGCAGCTTAGGGGGGACTAGCGGGAGGGAGACCCAGTACTTC
TRBJ2-4 TRBV5-1 TRBD1 . CASSLTPGQEGLRYF TGCGCCAGCAGCTTGACTCCGGGACAGGAGGGTCTTAGGTACTTC
TRBJ2-3 TRBV5-1 . . CASSLGPSSTDTQYF TGCGCCAGCAGCTTGGGTCCCTCTAGCACAGATACGCAGTATTTT
TRBJ1-2 TRBV6-4 . . CASSLSGADGYTF TGTGCCAGCAGTCTTTCTGGGGCGGATGGCTACACCTTC
TRBJ2-7 TRBV5-4 TRBD1 . CASSSGQGVSYEQYF TGTGCCAGCAGCTCGGGACAGGGAGTTTCCTACGAGCAGTACTTC
TRBJ2-1 TRBV5-1 TRBD2 . CASSLGLAGGQGEQFF TGCGCCAGCAGCTTGGGACTAGCGGGGGGCCAGGGTGAGCAGTTCTTC
TRBJ2-7 TRBV19 . . CASSISTGVGYEQYF TGTGCCAGTAGTATCTCCACGGGGGTCGGGTACGAGCAGTACTTC
TRBJ1-5 TRBV6-6 . . CASSQRSGTYSNQPQHF TGTGCCAGCAGTCAAAGGTCGGGGACTTATAGCAATCAGCCCCAGCATTTT
TRBJ2-7 TRBV7-7 . . CASSLRRGRNYEQYF TGTGCCAGCAGCTTAAGGAGGGGCCGGAACTACGAGCAGTACTTC
TRBJ1-2 TRBV9 . . CASSVEMGAGKGYTF TGTGCCAGCAGCGTAGAAATGGGGGCAGGGAAAGGCTACACCTTC
TRBJ1-1 TRBV6-5 . . CASSPMVQGNTEAFF TGTGCCAGCAGTCCCATGGTCCAGGGGAACACTGAAGCTTTCTTT
TRBJ2-3 TRBV7-6 TRBD2 . CASSPKLGLAGGDTQYF TGTGCCAGCAGCCCAAAGCTGGGACTAGCGGGGGGCGATACGCAGTATTTT
TRBJ2-1 TRBV3-1/TRBV3-2 . . CASSHSGEDYNEQFF TGTGCCAGCAGCCATTCGGGGGAAGACTACAATGAGCAGTTCTTC
TRBJ2-7 TRBV18 TRBD1 . CASSPLPDRGYEQYF TGTGCCAGCTCACCACTACCGGACAGGGGCTACGAGCAGTACTTC
TRBJ1-1 TRBV5-1 . once CASSLSGSGGMNTEAFF TGCGCCAGCAGCTTGTCAGGGTCAGGCGGCATGAACACTGAAGCTTTCTTT
TRBJ1-2 TRBV5-4 . few CASSRGGAARSTYGYTF TGTGCCAGCAGCCGTGGGGGGGCAGCACGGAGTACCTATGGCTACACCTTC
TRBJ2-5 TRBV5-1 TRBD2 . CATGASGQETQYF TGCGCCACCGGTGCTAGCGGGCAAGAGACCCAGTACTTC